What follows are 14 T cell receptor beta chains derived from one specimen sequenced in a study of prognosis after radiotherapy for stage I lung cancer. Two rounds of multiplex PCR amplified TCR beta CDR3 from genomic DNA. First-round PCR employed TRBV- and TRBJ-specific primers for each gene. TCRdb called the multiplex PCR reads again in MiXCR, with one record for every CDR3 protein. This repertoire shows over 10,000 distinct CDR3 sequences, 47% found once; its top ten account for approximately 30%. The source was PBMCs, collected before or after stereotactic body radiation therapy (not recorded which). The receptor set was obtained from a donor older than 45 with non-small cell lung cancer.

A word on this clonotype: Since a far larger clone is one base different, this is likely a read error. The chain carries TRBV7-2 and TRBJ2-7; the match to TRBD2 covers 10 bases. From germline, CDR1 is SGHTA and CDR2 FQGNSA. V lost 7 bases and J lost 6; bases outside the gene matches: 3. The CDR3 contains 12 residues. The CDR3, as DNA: TGTGCCAGCAACGTAGCGGGGGGCGAGCAGTACTTC. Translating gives CASNVAGGEQYF.

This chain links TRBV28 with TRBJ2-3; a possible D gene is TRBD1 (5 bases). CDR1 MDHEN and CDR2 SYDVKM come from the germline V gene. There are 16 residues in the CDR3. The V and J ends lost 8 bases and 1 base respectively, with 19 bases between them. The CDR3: CASLAPGSLGTDTQYF. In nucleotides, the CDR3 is TGTGCCAGCCTGGCCCCAGGGTCCTTGGGCACAGATACGCAGTATTTT.

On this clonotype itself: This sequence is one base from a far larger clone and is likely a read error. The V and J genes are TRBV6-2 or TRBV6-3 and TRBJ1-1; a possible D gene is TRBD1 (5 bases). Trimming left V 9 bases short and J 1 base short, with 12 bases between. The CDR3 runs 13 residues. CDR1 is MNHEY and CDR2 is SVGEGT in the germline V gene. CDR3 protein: CARRQQENTEAFF. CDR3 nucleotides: TGTGCCAGAAGACAACAGGAGAACACTGAAGCTTTCTTT.

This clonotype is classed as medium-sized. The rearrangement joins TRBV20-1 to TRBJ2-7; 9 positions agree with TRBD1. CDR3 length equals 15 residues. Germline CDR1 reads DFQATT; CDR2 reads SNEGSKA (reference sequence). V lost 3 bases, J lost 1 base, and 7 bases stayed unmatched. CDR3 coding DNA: TGCAGTGCTAGCCACGACAGGGGGTCATCCTACGAGCAGTACTTC. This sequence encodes CSASHDRGSSYEQYF.

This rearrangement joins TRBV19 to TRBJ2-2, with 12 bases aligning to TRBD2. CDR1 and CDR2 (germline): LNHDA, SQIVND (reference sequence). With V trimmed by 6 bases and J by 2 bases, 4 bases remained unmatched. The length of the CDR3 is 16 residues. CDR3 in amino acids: CASSRGLAGNTGELFF. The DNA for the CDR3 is TGTGCCAGTAGCCGAGGACTAGCGGGAAACACCGGGGAGCTGTTTTTT.

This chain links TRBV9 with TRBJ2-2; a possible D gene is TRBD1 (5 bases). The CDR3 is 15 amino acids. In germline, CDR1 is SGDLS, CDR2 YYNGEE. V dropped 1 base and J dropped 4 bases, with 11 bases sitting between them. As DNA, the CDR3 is TGTGCCAGCAGCGTAAGCAGGGATGTCACCGGGGAGCTGTTTTTT. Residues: CASSVSRDVTGELFF.

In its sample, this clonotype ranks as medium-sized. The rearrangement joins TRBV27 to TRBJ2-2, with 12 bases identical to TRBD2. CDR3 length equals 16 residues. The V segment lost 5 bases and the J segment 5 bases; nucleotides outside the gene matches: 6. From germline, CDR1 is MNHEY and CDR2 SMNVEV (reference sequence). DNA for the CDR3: TGTGCCAGCAGTCCCCGCGGACTAGCGGGAACCGGGGAGCTGTTTTTT. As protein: CASSPRGLAGTGELFF.

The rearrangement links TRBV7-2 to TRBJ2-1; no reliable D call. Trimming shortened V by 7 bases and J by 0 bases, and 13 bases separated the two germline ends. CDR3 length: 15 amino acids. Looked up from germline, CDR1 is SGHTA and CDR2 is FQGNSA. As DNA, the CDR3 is TGTGCCAGCATCCGGAGCGTGAGCTCCTACAATGAGCAGTTCTTC. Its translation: CASIRSVSSYNEQFF.

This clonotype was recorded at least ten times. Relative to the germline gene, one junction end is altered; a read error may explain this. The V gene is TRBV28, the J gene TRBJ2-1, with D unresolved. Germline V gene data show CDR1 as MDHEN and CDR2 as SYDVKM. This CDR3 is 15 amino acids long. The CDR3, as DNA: TGTGCCAGCAGTAAGGACCCAGGCTCCGACAATGAGCAGTTCTTC. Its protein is CASSKDPGSDNEQFF.

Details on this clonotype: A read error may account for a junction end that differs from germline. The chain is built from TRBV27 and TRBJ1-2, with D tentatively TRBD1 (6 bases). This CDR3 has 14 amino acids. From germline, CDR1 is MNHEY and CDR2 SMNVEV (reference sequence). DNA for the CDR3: TGTGCCAGCAGTTTATCAGGGGGAATAGATGGCTGCACCTTC. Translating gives CASSLSGGIDGCTF.

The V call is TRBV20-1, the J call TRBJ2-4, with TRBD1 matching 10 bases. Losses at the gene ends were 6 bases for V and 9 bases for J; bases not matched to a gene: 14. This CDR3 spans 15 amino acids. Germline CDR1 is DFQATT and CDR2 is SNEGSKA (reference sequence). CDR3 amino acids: CSAAGTGVYLGIQYF. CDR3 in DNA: TGCAGTGCAGCCGGGACAGGGGTCTATCTGGGCATTCAGTACTTC.

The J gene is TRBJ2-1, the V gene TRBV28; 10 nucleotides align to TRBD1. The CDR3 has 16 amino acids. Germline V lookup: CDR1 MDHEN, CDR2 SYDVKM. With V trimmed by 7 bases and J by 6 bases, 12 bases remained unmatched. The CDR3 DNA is TGTGCCAGCATTGAGACAGGGGGCGCAGGGGTCAATGAGCAGTTCTTC. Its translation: CASIETGGAGVNEQFF.

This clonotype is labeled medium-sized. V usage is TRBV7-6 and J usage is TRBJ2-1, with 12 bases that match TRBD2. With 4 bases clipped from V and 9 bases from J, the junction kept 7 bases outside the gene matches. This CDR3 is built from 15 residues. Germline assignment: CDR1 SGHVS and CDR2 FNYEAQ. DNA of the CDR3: TGTGCCAGCAGCTCTAGCGGGAGGGCCTCACTTGAGCAGTTCTTC. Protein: CASSSSGRASLEQFF.

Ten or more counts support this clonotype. The CDR3 DNA is TGTGCCAGCTCACCAGCAAGTAGCACAGATACGCAGTATTTT. It yields the protein CASSPASSTDTQYF. The rearrangement uses TRBV18 and TRBJ2-3, with D uncertain. The CDR3 sequence is 14 residues long. CDR1 is KGHSH and CDR2 is LQKENI in the germline V gene. Trimming took 2 bases from V and 0 from J, leaving 6 bases between them.